This is a list of T cell receptor beta chains from one sample in a study of human T cells and chemical hapten exposure. TCRdb re-analysed the RACE reads in MiXCR, keeping a single row per CDR3 protein. Among fewer than 150,000 distinct CDR3 sequences listed, roughly an eighth were seen once. The sequencing used whole blood, collected in connection with sensitization to the hapten diphenylcyclopropenone (DPC). The receptor source for this set is a man in his late teens or twenties with alopecia areata. Some clones in this sample may be carry-over from other donors' samples. CDR3s include the opening cysteine and the closing phenylalanine or tryptophan. The D gene is left open where the match is weak. Where a row states a size, it is once, few, many or the class of an expanded clone; other rows omit it.

size: many
D: -
J: TRBJ1-1
V: TRBV7-9
CDR3: CASSVGKAEAFF
DNA: TGTGCCAGCAGCGTGGGGAAGGCTGAAGCTTTCTTT

size: few
D: TRBD1
J: TRBJ1-2
V: TRBV4-1
CDR3: CASSRGQGRNGYTF
DNA: TGCGCCAGCAGCCGCGGACAGGGGAGGAATGGCTACACCTTC

size: -
D: -
J: TRBJ1-1
V: TRBV12-3/TRBV12-4
CDR3: CASSLVRVNTEAFF
DNA: TGTGCCAGCAGTTTAGTGAGAGTGAACACTGAAGCTTTCTTT

size: -
D: TRBD1
J: TRBJ1-1
V: TRBV20-1
CDR3: CSAPGTGATEAFF
DNA: TGCAGTGCTCCCGGGACAGGGGCGACTGAAGCTTTCTTT

size: -
D: TRBD2
J: TRBJ2-3
V: TRBV6-1
CDR3: CASSESRGGSTDTQYF
DNA: TGTGCCAGCAGTGAGTCGCGGGGGGGCAGCACAGATACGCAGTATTTT

size: many
D: -
J: TRBJ2-1
V: TRBV14
CDR3: CASSQAGAGGREFF
DNA: TGTGCCAGCAGCCAAGCGGGGGCAGGCGGTCGAGAGTTCTTC

size: few
D: -
J: TRBJ2-5
V: TRBV19
CDR3: CASSKQVLGQETQYF
DNA: TGTGCCAGTAGTAAACAGGTTCTCGGTCAAGAGACCCAGTACTTC

size: -
D: TRBD1
J: TRBJ2-6
V: TRBV6-2/TRBV6-3
CDR3: CASKTGLSGANVLTF
DNA: TGTGCCAGCAAGACAGGGCTTTCTGGGGCCAACGTCCTGACTTTC

size: few
D: TRBD2
J: TRBJ2-1
V: TRBV7-9
CDR3: CASSTYSRGGTNEQFF
DNA: TGTGCCAGCAGCACTTACTCCCGCGGGGGGACTAATGAGCAGTTCTTC

size: few
D: TRBD2
J: TRBJ2-3
V: TRBV7-9
CDR3: CASSQWWTSGGTDTQYF
DNA: TGTGCCAGCAGTCAATGGTGGACTAGCGGGGGCACAGATACGCAGTATTTT

size: -
D: -
J: TRBJ2-2
V: TRBV7-9
CDR3: CARSGSGTGELFF
DNA: TGTGCCCGGTCCGGGTCCGGCACCGGGGAGCTGTTTTTT

size: -
D: -
J: TRBJ1-6
V: TRBV9
CDR3: CASSVGDSPLREVSPLHF
DNA: TGTGCCAGCAGCGTAGGAGACAGTCCCCTCCGGGAGGTTTCACCCCTCCACTTT

size: -
D: TRBD2
J: TRBJ2-1
V: TRBV7-2
CDR3: CASSLVAGVSYNEQFF
DNA: TGTGCCAGCAGCTTAGTGGCGGGGGTGTCCTACAATGAGCAGTTCTTC

size: -
D: TRBD1
J: TRBJ1-1
V: TRBV18
CDR3: CASSLQQGLGTEAFF
DNA: TGTGCCAGCTCACTTCAACAGGGGCTAGGCACTGAAGCTTTCTTT

size: -
D: -
J: TRBJ1-2
V: TRBV5-1
CDR3: CASSLETGKYGYTF
DNA: TGCGCCAGCAGCTTGGAGACAGGAAAGTATGGCTACACCTTC

size: few
D: -
J: TRBJ2-2
V: TRBV9
CDR3: CASSTPKNTGELFF
DNA: TGTGCCAGCAGCACCCCTAAGAACACCGGGGAGCTGTTTTTT

size: -
D: -
J: TRBJ1-5
V: TRBV19
CDR3: CASSITTFNQPQHF
DNA: TGTGCCAGTAGTATTACGACATTTAATCAGCCCCAGCATTTT

size: -
D: -
J: TRBJ2-7
V: TRBV27
CDR3: CASSLGKSYEQYF
DNA: TGTGCCAGCAGTTTAGGGAAATCCTACGAGCAGTACTTC

size: many
D: -
J: TRBJ1-2
V: TRBV7-9
CDR3: CASSSTAAHYGYTF
DNA: TGTGCCAGCAGCTCTACCGCAGCCCACTATGGCTACACCTTC

size: few
D: -
J: TRBJ2-7
V: TRBV12-3/TRBV12-4
CDR3: CASSSTGEQYF
DNA: TGTGCCAGCAGTTCTACGGGAGAGCAGTACTTC

size: many
D: -
J: TRBJ2-1
V: TRBV29-1
CDR3: CSVEGDPYNEQFF
DNA: TGCAGCGTTGAGGGGGACCCATACAATGAGCAGTTCTTC

size: few
D: TRBD1
J: TRBJ1-4
V: TRBV20-1
CDR3: CSARPPGGNEKLFF
DNA: TGCAGTGCTCGCCCGCCAGGGGGCAATGAAAAACTGTTTTTT

size: -
D: TRBD2
J: TRBJ2-7
V: TRBV7-2
CDR3: CASRETSGGDYEQYF
DNA: TGTGCCAGCAGGGAGACTAGCGGGGGGGACTACGAGCAGTACTTC

size: many
D: -
J: TRBJ1-2
V: TRBV29-1
CDR3: CSVATANYGYTF
DNA: TGCAGCGTGGCCACAGCTAACTATGGCTACACCTTC

size: -
D: -
J: TRBJ1-5
V: TRBV2
CDR3: CASSQRLGHQPQHF
DNA: TGTGCCAGCAGTCAACGATTAGGACATCAGCCCCAGCATTTT

size: few
D: TRBD2
J: TRBJ2-3
V: TRBV6-6
CDR3: CASSSPLGIAGSDTQYF
DNA: TGTGCCAGCAGTTCCCCACTCGGGATAGCGGGGTCAGATACGCAGTATTTT

size: -
D: TRBD1
J: TRBJ2-1
V: TRBV5-1
CDR3: CASTFRQGVSYNEQFF
DNA: TGCGCCAGCACCTTCCGACAGGGGGTTTCCTACAATGAGCAGTTCTTC

size: few
D: -
J: TRBJ2-3
V: TRBV4-1
CDR3: CASSQEQAITDTQYF
DNA: TGCGCCAGCAGCCAAGAGCAGGCGATCACAGATACGCAGTATTTT